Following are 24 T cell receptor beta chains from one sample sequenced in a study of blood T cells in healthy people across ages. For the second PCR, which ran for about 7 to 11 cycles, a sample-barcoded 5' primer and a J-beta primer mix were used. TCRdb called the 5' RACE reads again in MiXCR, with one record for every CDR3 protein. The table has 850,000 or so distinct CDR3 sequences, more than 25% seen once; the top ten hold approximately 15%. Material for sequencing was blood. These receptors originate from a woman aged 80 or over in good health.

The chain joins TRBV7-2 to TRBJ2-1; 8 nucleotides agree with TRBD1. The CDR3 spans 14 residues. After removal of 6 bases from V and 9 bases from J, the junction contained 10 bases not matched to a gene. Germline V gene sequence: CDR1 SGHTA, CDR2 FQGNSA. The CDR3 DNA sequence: TGTGCCAGCAGACTCATCGGACAGGGTGGTGAGCAGTTCTTC. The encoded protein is CASRLIGQGGEQFF.

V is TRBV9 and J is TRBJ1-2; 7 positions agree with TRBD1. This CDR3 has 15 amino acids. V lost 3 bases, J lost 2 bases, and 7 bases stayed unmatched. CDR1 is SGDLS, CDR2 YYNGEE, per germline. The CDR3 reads CASSAQGRGNYGYTF. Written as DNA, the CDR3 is TGTGCCAGCAGCGCCCAGGGCAGGGGGAACTATGGCTACACCTTC.

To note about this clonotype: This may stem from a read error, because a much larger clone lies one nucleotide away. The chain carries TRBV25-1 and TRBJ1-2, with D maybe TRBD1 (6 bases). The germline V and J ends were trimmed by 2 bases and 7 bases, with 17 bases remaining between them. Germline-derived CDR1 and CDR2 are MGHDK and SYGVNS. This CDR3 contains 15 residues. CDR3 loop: CASSEGGGIFSGYTF. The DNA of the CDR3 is TGTGCCAGCAGTGAAGGAGGGGGGATTTTCAGTGGCTACACCTTC.

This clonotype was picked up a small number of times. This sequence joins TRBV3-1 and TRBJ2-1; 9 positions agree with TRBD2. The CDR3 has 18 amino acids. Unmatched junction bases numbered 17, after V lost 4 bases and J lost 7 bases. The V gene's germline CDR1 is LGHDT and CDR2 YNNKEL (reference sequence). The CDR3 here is CASSPTPGGGGAGNEQFF. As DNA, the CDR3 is TGTGCCAGCAGCCCCACCCCTGGAGGCGGGGGGGCGGGGAATGAGCAGTTCTTC.

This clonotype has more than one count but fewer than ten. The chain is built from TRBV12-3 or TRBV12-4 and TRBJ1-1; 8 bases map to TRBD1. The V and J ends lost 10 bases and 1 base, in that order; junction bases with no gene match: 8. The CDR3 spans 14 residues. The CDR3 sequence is CATRQGTSNTEAFF. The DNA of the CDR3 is TGTGCCACAAGACAGGGGACCTCGAACACTGAAGCTTTCTTT.

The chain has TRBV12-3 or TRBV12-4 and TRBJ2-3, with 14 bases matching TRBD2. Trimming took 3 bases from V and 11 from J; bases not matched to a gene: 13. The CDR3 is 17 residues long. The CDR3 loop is CASSLRGTSGGTDVQYF. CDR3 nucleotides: TGTGCCAGCAGTTTGAGGGGGACTAGCGGGGGCACAGATGTGCAGTATTTT.

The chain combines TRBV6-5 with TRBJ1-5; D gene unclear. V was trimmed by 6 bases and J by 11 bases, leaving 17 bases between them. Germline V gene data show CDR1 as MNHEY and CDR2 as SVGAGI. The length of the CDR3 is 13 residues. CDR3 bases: TGTGCCAGCAGGGAAGCGCACGGGAGGTCCCAGCATTTT. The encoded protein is CASREAHGRSQHF.

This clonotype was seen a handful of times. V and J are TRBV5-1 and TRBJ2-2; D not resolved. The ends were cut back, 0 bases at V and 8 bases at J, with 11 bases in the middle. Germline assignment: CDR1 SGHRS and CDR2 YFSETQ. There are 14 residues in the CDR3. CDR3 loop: CASSLDSAAGELFF. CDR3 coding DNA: TGCGCCAGCAGCTTGGACAGCGCGGCGGGGGAGCTGTTTTTT.

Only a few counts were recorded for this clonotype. The CDR3 protein is CASSLSAGGETQYF. The CDR3 DNA reads TGTGCCAGCAGCTTGTCTGCTGGGGGAGAGACCCAGTACTTC. This chain uses TRBV5-5 with TRBJ2-5; D is perhaps TRBD1 or TRBD2 (5 bases each). CDR1 is SGHKS and CDR2 is YYEKEE in the germline V gene (reference sequence). The CDR3 extends over 14 amino acids. Trimming removed 1 base from V and 4 bases from J, with 11 bases in between.

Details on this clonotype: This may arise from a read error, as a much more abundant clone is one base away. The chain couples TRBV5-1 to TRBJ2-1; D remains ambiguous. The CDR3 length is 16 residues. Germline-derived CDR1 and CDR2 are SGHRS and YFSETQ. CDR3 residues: CAGSLRVKSSYNEQFF. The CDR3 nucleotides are TGCGCCGGCAGCTTGCGAGTGAAGAGCTCCTACAATGAGCAGTTCTTC.

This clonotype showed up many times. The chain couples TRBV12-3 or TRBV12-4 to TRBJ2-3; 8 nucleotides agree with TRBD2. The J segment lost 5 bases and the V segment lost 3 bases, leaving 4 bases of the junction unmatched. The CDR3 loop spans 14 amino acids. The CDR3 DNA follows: TGTGCCAGCAGTTTGGCGGGAGGTAAAGATACGCAGTATTTT. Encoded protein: CASSLAGGKDTQYF.

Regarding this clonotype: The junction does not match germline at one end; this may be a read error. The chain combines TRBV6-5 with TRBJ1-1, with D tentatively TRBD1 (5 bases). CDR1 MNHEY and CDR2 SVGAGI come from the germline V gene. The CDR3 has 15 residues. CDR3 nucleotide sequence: TGTGCCACCAGTTACCCGGGACGGACGAACACTGAAGCTTTCTTT. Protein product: CATSYPGRTNTEAFF.

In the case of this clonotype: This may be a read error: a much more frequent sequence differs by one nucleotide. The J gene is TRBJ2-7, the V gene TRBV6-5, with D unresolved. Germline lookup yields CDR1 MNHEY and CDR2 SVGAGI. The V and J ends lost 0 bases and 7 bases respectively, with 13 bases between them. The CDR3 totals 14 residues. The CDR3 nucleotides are TGTGCCAGCAGTTACTCGATCGGGTTCAATGAGCAGTACTTC. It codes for CASSYSIGFNEQYF.

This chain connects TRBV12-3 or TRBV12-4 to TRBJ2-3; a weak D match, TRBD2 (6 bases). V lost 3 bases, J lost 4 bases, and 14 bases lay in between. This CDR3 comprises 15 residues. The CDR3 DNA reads TGTGCCAGCAGTTTCGGGGGAGTGCCCGCAGATACGCAGTATTTT. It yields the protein CASSFGGVPADTQYF.

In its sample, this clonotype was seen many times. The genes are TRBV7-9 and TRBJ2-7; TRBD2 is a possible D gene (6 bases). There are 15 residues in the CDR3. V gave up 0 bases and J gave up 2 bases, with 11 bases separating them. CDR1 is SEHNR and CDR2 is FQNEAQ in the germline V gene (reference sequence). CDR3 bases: TGTGCCAGCAGCTTAGCCGGGGGTAATACCTACGAGCAGTACTTC. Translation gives CASSLAGGNTYEQYF.

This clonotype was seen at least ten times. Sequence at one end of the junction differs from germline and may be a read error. The CDR3 DNA is TGTTCCTGCCAGACTGACTATGGCTACACCTTC. Translated: CSCQTDYGYTF. The V call is TRBV30, the J call TRBJ1-2; D gene unclear. Germline values: CDR1 GTSNPN, CDR2 SVGIG (reference sequence). CDR3 length: 11 amino acids.

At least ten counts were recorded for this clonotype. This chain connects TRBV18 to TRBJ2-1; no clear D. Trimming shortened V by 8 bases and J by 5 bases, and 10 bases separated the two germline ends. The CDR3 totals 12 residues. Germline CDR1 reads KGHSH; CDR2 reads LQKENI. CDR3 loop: CASSPLNNEQFF. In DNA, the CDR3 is TGTGCCAGCAGCCCGCTGAACAATGAGCAGTTCTTC.

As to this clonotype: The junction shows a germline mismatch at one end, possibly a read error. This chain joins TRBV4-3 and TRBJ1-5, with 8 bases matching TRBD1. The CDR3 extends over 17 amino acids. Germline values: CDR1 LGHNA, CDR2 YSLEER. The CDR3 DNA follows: TGCGCCAGCAGTCAAGATCGTTACAGGGGGAGCAATCAGCCCCAGCATTTT. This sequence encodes CASSQDRYRGSNQPQHF.

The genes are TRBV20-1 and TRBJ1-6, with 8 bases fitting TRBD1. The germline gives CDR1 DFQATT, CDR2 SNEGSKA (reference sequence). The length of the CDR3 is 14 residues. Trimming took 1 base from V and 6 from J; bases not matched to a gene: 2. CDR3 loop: CSARVQGGNSPLHF. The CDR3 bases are TGCAGTGCTAGAGTACAGGGGGGTAATTCACCCCTCCACTTT.

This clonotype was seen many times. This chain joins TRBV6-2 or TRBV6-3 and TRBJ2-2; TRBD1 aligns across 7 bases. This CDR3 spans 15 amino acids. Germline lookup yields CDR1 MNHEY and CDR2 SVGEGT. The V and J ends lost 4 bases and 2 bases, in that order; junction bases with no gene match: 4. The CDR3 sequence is CASSSGQPNTGELFF. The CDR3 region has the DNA TGTGCCAGCAGTTCGGGACAGCCTAACACCGGGGAGCTGTTTTTT.

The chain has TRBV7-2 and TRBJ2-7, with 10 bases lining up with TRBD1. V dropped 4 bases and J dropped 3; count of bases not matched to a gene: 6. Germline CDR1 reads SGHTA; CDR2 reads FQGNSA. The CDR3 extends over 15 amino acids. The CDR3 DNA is TGTGCCAGCAGCTCAGGGACAGGGGCTGGCTACGAGCAGTACTTC. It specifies CASSSGTGAGYEQYF. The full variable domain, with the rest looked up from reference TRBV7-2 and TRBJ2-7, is GAGVSQSPSNKVTEKGKDVELRCDPISGHTALYWYRQSLGQGLEFLIYFQGNSAPDKSGLPSDRFSAERTGGSVSTLTIQRTQQEDSAVYLCASSSGTGAGYEQYFGPGTRLTVT.

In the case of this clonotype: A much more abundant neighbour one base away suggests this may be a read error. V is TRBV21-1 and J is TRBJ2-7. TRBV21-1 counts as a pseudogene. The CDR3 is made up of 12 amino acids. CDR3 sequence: CASQGQPYEQYF. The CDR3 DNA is TGTGCCAGTCAGGGACAGCCCTACGAGCAGTACTTC.

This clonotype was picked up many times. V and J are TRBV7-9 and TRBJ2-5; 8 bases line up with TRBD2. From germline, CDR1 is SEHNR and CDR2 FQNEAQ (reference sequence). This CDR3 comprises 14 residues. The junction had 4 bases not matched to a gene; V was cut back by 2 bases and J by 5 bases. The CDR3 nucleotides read TGTGCCAGCAGCTTATCCGGGGGGGCGGAGACCCAGTACTTC. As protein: CASSLSGGAETQYF.

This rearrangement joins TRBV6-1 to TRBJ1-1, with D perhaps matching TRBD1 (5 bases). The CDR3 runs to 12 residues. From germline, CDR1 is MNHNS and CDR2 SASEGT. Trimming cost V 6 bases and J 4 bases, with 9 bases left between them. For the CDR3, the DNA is TGTGCCAGCAGATTACAGGTCACTGAAGCTTTCTTT. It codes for CASRLQVTEAFF.